Below are 22 T cell receptor beta chains sequenced from a single sample in a study of spatial heterogeneity in lung cancer. One entry per CDR3 protein, called by TCRdb with MiXCR from the 5' RACE reads. The sample contains about 43,000 distinct CDR3 sequences, 20% to 25% of which appear only once. Time point meaning: blood at routine non-recurrence follow-up after resection. The material sequenced was PBMCs, taken at follow-up. The receptors were gathered from a female donor with early-stage non-small cell lung cancer.

This clonotype is judged medium-sized. The J gene is TRBJ2-1, the V gene TRBV24-1; D gene uncertain. Trimming stripped 2 bases from V and 8 bases from J, with 9 bases between. The germline V gene encodes CDR1 KGHDR and CDR2 SFDVKD. The CDR3 is 13 amino acids. CDR3 nucleotides: TGTGCCACCAGTGATTCCTCTAGGTATGAGCAGTTCTTC. Protein product: CATSDSSRYEQFF.

The table lists this clonotype with a count of one. V gene TRBV6-5 combines with J gene TRBJ1-2, with 10 nucleotides matching TRBD1. Germline V gene lookup returns CDR1 MNHEY and CDR2 SVGAGI. CDR3 length: 17 amino acids. Trimming took 6 bases from V and 2 from J; bases not matched to a gene: 12. CDR3 sequence reads: CASRPLRDRGPNYGYTF. The CDR3 nucleotides are TGTGCCAGCAGACCCCTCCGGGACAGGGGACCGAACTATGGCTACACCTTC.

Many counts were recorded for this clonotype. V gene TRBV5-1 combines with J gene TRBJ1-6; 7 bases are a match to TRBD1. The germline V gene has CDR1 SGHRS and CDR2 YFSETQ. CDR3 length: 15 amino acids. The J segment lost 6 bases and the V segment lost 4 bases, leaving 7 bases of the junction unmatched. The CDR3 nucleotides read TGCGCCAGCAGCCTTGACGGGACAGCTAATTCACCCCTCCACTTT. Translation: CASSLDGTANSPLHF.

This clonotype was seen a handful of times. The chain combines TRBV10-3 with TRBJ1-5, with D uncertain. Trimming cost V 6 bases and J 6 bases, with 18 bases left between them. From germline, CDR1 is ENHRY and CDR2 SYGVKD. The CDR3 spans 15 residues. The CDR3 loop reads CAIRSSGPSGQPQHF. CDR3 DNA: TGTGCCATCAGATCCTCCGGGCCCTCAGGTCAGCCCCAGCATTTT.

Worth noting for this clonotype: Since a much larger clone is just one base distant, this may be a read error. This chain links TRBV6-6 with TRBJ2-3; D call uncertain. Trimming cost V 11 bases and J 10 bases, with 22 bases left between them. The CDR3 is made up of 13 amino acids. The germline V gene encodes CDR1 MNHNY and CDR2 SVGAGI (reference sequence). Here the CDR3 reads CASSYESRLAQYF. CDR3 nucleotides: TGTGCCTCCTCCTACGAGTCTCGCCTCGCGCAGTATTTT.

The sample holds many counts of this clonotype. The chain links TRBV7-2 to TRBJ1-2, with 11 nucleotides matching TRBD1. The ends lost 5 bases at V and 7 bases at J; junction bases unmatched: 6. The germline gives CDR1 SGHTA, CDR2 FQGNSA. The CDR3 runs to 14 residues. CDR3 sequence: CASSRTGGVSGYTF. CDR3 coding DNA: TGTGCCAGCAGCCGGACAGGGGGCGTCAGTGGCTACACCTTC.

This clonotype came up many times. This chain uses TRBV10-3 with TRBJ1-1, with 7 positions matching TRBD1. In germline, CDR1 is ENHRY, CDR2 SYGVKD. V gave up 4 bases and J gave up 5 bases; unmatched junction bases: 10. The CDR3 runs to 15 residues. The CDR3 loop is CAISAYRGPGTEAFF. In nucleotides, the CDR3 is TGTGCCATCAGTGCTTACAGGGGTCCGGGGACTGAAGCTTTCTTT.

The chain couples TRBV28 to TRBJ1-2; D call uncertain. There are 14 residues in the CDR3. Between the trimmed V and J ends, which lost 3 bases and 3 bases, there was a span of 11 bases. Germline V gene data show CDR1 as MDHEN and CDR2 as SYDVKM. This CDR3 reads CASSFLARDYGYTF. CDR3 coding DNA: TGTGCCAGCAGTTTCCTTGCCCGGGACTATGGCTACACCTTC.

The rearrangement joins TRBV7-8 to TRBJ1-2, with 9 nucleotides matching TRBD1. The CDR3 extends over 14 amino acids. Germline V CDR1 and CDR2: SGHVS, FQNEAQ. V shed 1 base and J 7 bases; nucleotides not matched to a gene: 4. The CDR3 spells CASSLGGQGGGYTF. The CDR3 bases are TGTGCCAGCAGCTTAGGGGGACAGGGTGGTGGCTACACCTTC.

This clonotype has at least ten counts. The chain combines TRBV18 with TRBJ2-3; 8 positions agree with TRBD2. The germline gives CDR1 KGHSH, CDR2 LQKENI. The CDR3 runs to 15 residues. V dropped 4 bases and J dropped 2; count of bases not matched to a gene: 5. In DNA form, the CDR3 reads TGTGCCAGCTCACGTAGCGGGGAGATCACAGATACGCAGTATTTT. This codes for CASSRSGEITDTQYF. The full variable domain, rest sourced from reference TRBV18 and TRBJ2-3, is NAGVMQNPRHLVRRRGQEARLRCSPMKGHSHVYWYRQLPEEGLKFMVYLQKENIIDESGMPKERFSAEFPKEGPSILRIQQVVRGDSAAYFCASSRSGEITDTQYFGPGTRLTVL.

This clonotype has just a few counts. This chain uses TRBV11-2 with TRBJ2-1; D gene uncertain. The V end lost 1 base, the J end lost 5 bases, and 12 bases lay between the germline ends. Germline values: CDR1 SGHAT, CDR2 FQNNGV. This CDR3 region has 15 residues. The CDR3 region has the DNA TGTGCCAGCAGCTTAGCCCCGGGTTCCCACAATGAGCAGTTCTTC. Protein sequence: CASSLAPGSHNEQFF.

This clonotype came up many times. DNA for the CDR3: TGCGCCAGCAGTTTGACTAGCGATACTTCAGGAGATACGCAGTATTTT. Protein product: CASSLTSDTSGDTQYF. This chain connects TRBV5-1 to TRBJ2-3, with 8 bases matching TRBD2. With 5 bases clipped from V and 5 bases from J, the junction kept 13 bases outside the gene matches. Germline values: CDR1 SGHRS, CDR2 YFSETQ. This CDR3 region has 16 residues.

The chain carries TRBV11-2 and TRBJ2-2, with 10 bases matching TRBD1. With 8 bases clipped from V and 8 bases from J, the junction kept 8 bases outside the gene matches. This CDR3 spans 14 amino acids. Per the germline V gene, CDR1 is SGHAT and CDR2 is FQNNGV. The CDR3 bases are TGTGCCAGCGGTCGAGACAGGGGGCCTGGGGAGCTGTTTTTT. Translated, it gives CASGRDRGPGELFF.

This clonotype has at least ten counts. The chain recombines TRBV7-9 with TRBJ2-7, with D perhaps matching TRBD1 (6 bases). V lost 1 base and J lost 5, with 9 bases in between. Germline CDR1 and CDR2: SEHNR and FQNEAQ (reference sequence). This CDR3 is 13 amino acids long. The CDR3 DNA is TGTGCCAGCAGCTTAGTGGGGGCCGACGAGCAGTACTTC. The encoded protein is CASSLVGADEQYF.

The rearrangement joins TRBV9 to TRBJ1-1; D unclear. From germline, CDR1 is SGDLS and CDR2 YYNGEE. CDR3 length equals 14 residues. The V and J ends lost 3 bases and 2 bases respectively, with 11 bases between them. CDR3 in DNA: TGTGCCAGCAGCGCTAGTAAGGGAAACACTGAAGCTTTCTTT. This sequence encodes CASSASKGNTEAFF.

In this sample, this clonotype turned up many times. The chain uses TRBV7-9 and TRBJ2-3; TRBD1 aligns across 7 bases. The CDR3 has 14 amino acids. Germline V gene sequence: CDR1 SEHNR, CDR2 FQNEAQ (reference sequence). V gave up 7 bases and J gave up 0 bases; unmatched junction bases: 4. The CDR3 DNA reads as TGTGCCAGCATCCCGGGACAGAGCACAGATACGCAGTATTTT. This gives the protein CASIPGQSTDTQYF.

This clonotype was detected many times. V is TRBV10-1 and J is TRBJ2-1; D is ambiguous. V dropped 0 bases and J dropped 10 bases, with 10 bases sitting between them. The germline V gene encodes CDR1 WNHNN and CDR2 SYGVQD (reference sequence). The CDR3 length is 13 residues. The CDR3 DNA reads as TGCGCCAGCAGTGAGTCTGTTTTCGGGGAGCAGTTCTTC. It specifies CASSESVFGEQFF.

As regards this clonotype: A much larger clone differs by one base, so this may be a read error. The chain employs TRBV7-2 and TRBJ1-3; D ambiguous. Germline CDR1 SGHTA, CDR2 FQGNSA. The CDR3 runs to 13 residues. Trimming cost V 3 bases and J 3 bases, with 6 bases left between them. CDR3 sequence: CASSFSYGNTIYF. The CDR3 coding sequence is TGTGCCAGCAGCTTCAGCTATGGAAACACCATATATTTT.

This clonotype has ten or more counts. This chain uses TRBV12-3 or TRBV12-4 with TRBJ2-7, with TRBD1 matching 8 bases. The CDR3 runs to 14 residues. V lost 2 bases to trimming and J lost 5 bases; unmatched junction nucleotides: 5. The CDR3 sequence is CASSLTSGGHEQYF. CDR3 sequence (DNA): TGTGCCAGCAGTTTAACCTCAGGGGGCCACGAGCAGTACTTC.

The rearrangement links TRBV10-3 to TRBJ1-6, with TRBD1 matching 7 bases. The CDR3 spans 14 residues. The V gene end was trimmed by 5 bases and the J gene end by 10 bases; junction bases not matched to a gene: 8. From germline, CDR1 is ENHRY and CDR2 SYGVKD. CDR3 DNA sequence: TGTGCCATCAGTATCGACAGGGAGGTGTCACCCCTCCACTTT. Translation gives CAISIDREVSPLHF.

The V call is TRBV21-1, the J call TRBJ2-7; the table's D call of TRBD2 was not tested on the DNA. TRBV21-1 is termed a pseudogene. The CDR3 has 12 amino acids. For the CDR3, the DNA is TGTGCCAGCAGCAAAGCGCGGAGGGAGCAGTACTTC. Its translation is CASSKARREQYF.

The table lists this clonotype with many counts. The chain uses TRBV7-8 and TRBJ2-5, with D hard to call. Germline assignment: CDR1 SGHVS and CDR2 FQNEAQ. The ends were cut back, 2 bases at V and 5 bases at J, with 9 bases in the middle. This CDR3 spans 13 amino acids. CDR3 residues: CASSLNVEETQYF. The CDR3 DNA reads TGTGCCAGCAGCTTAAATGTGGAGGAGACCCAGTACTTC.